These T cell receptor beta chains were read from a single sample in a study of blood T cells in healthy people across ages. MiXCR, run by TCRdb on the 5' RACE reads, gives a single entry per CDR3 protein. The table has about 1.4 million distinct CDR3 sequences, 45% to 70% seen once. The specimen was blood. All receptors derive from a man aged 18 to 30 in good health. Each CDR3 is given with its conserved first and last residue. Fields, in order: V gene, J gene, D gene, clone size, CDR3 DNA, CDR3 protein. A D gene is named only where the DNA matches it firmly. Part of the rows lack a size; the others show once, few, many or a class for expanded clones.

>TRBV6-5|TRBJ2-1|NA|NA
TGTGCCAGCAGGGCGATTGGGACAAAGCAGTTCTTC
CASRAIGTKQFF
>TRBV15|TRBJ2-3|NA|NA
TGTGCCACCGGTGGGGGCGACACAGATACGCAGTATTTT
CATGGGDTDTQYF
>TRBV12-3/TRBV12-4|TRBJ2-7|NA|NA
TGTGCCAGCAGTTTTGGGGGCGGGGGTTCCTACGAGCAGTACTTC
CASSFGGGGSYEQYF
>TRBV4-1|TRBJ2-7|TRBD1|once
TGCGCCAGCAGCCAACCGGACAGGATCTACGAGCAGTACTTC
CASSQPDRIYEQYF
>TRBV15|TRBJ1-1|NA|few
TGTGCCACCAGCAGAGATAGCGCAGGGAGCACTGAAGCTTTCTTT
CATSRDSAGSTEAFF
>TRBV12-3/TRBV12-4|TRBJ2-1|TRBD1|NA
TGTGCCAGCAGACTCCGAGACAGGGCGAATGAGCAGTTCTTC
CASRLRDRANEQFF
>TRBV6-2/TRBV6-3|TRBJ1-4|TRBD1|NA
TGTGCCAGCAGAGGACAGGGGGCGTTTGGAGAAAAACTGTTTTTT
CASRGQGAFGEKLFF
>TRBV6-5|TRBJ2-7|NA|once
TGTGCCAGCAGTTACCCTACAAGACGGGGCTCCTGCGAGCAGTACTTC
CASSYPTRRGSCEQYF
>TRBV19|TRBJ2-5|NA|NA
TGTGCCAGTAGCGAAATGCAGGTAGACCAAGAGACCCAGTACTTC
CASSEMQVDQETQYF
>TRBV11-2|TRBJ2-3|NA|NA
TGTGCCAGCAGCTTGTTAACTAAAAATCGTCTCGCGACGACTAGCACAGATACGCAGTATTTT
CASSLLTKNRLATTSTDTQYF
>TRBV6-1|TRBJ2-1|NA|many
TGTGCCAGCGGGCTTGGGCCTAGCCCCAATGAGCAGTTCTTC
CASGLGPSPNEQFF
>TRBV4-3|TRBJ2-5|NA|few
TGCGCCAGCAGCCAAGACTCGGGCCCCGGGGAGCAGTACTTC
CASSQDSGPGEQYF
>TRBV2|TRBJ2-1|TRBD2|few
TGTGCCAGCAGTGTCGTAGCGGGAGGGAATGAGCAGTTCTTC
CASSVVAGGNEQFF
>TRBV27|TRBJ2-5|TRBD1|NA
TGTGCCAGCAGTGGACAGGGGCTGGGTCAGGAGACCCAGTACTTC
CASSGQGLGQETQYF
>TRBV2|TRBJ1-6|NA|NA
TGTGCCAGCAGTGAAGCAAATTATTCACCCCTCCACTTT
CASSEANYSPLHF
>TRBV12-3/TRBV12-4|TRBJ2-1|TRBD2|few
TGTGCCAGCAGAACTAGCGGGGGGCTCAACAATGAGCAGTTCTTC
CASRTSGGLNNEQFF
>TRBV20-1|TRBJ1-6|TRBD1|NA
TGCAGTGCTTATACGGGACAGGGCAATTCACCCCTCCACTTT
CSAYTGQGNSPLHF
>TRBV9|TRBJ2-1|TRBD1|few
TGTGCCAGCAGCGTCTCGGGACAGCTAAATGAGCAGTTCTTC
CASSVSGQLNEQFF
>TRBV11-2|TRBJ2-3|TRBD1|NA
TGTGCCAGCAGCGACCCGAGGACAGGGGTTGCAGATACGCAGTATTTT
CASSDPRTGVADTQYF
>TRBV20-1|TRBJ1-6|TRBD1|NA
TGCAGTGCTAGAGATCAGGGGGGTACTTCACCCCTCCACTTT
CSARDQGGTSPLHF
>TRBV15|TRBJ2-2|NA|NA
TGTGCCACCAGCCCGGGACTCCTAGATTCGAACACCGGGGAGCTGTTTTTT
CATSPGLLDSNTGELFF
>TRBV29-1|TRBJ2-5|TRBD1|NA
TGCAGCGTTGGTGACAGGGCCCCAGAGACCCAGTACTTC
CSVGDRAPETQYF
>TRBV18|TRBJ1-6|NA|NA
TGTGCCAGCTCTGACAACCTCCTGGGGACCCTCCACTTT
CASSDNLLGTLHF
>TRBV27|TRBJ2-5|NA|NA
TGTGCCAGCAGGCTGACAGGCATTAAAAACATCCAGTACTTC
CASRLTGIKNIQYF
>TRBV4-1|TRBJ2-7|TRBD1|NA
TGCGCCAGCAGCCGATCATACAGGGGGCCGGAATACGAGCAGTACTTC
CASSRSYRGPEYEQYF
>TRBV5-1|TRBJ1-2|NA|NA
TGCGCCAGCAGCTTGGAAGGGGGGAGGGTTAACTATGGCTACACCTTC
CASSLEGGRVNYGYTF
>TRBV28|TRBJ1-2|NA|NA
TGTGCCAGCAGTCTAATCGGAGAGCTAAGCTATGGCTACACCTTC
CASSLIGELSYGYTF
>TRBV6-2/TRBV6-3|TRBJ1-1|NA|NA
TGTGCCAGCAGTCGTGAGACATCCACTGAAGCTTTCTTT
CASSRETSTEAFF
>TRBV6-4|TRBJ2-1|NA|NA
TGTGCCAGCAGTGACGGTGGATCAGGGATCAATGAGCAGTTCTTC
CASSDGGSGINEQFF
>TRBV20-1|TRBJ1-1|NA|NA
TGCACCCTCCTTGGGGAATTCATGAACACTGAAGCTTTCTTT
CTLLGEFMNTEAFF
>TRBV7-2|TRBJ2-3|TRBD2|NA
TGTGCCAGCAGCTCCCGACTAGCGGGGCACGCAGATACGCAGTATTTT
CASSSRLAGHADTQYF
>TRBV7-9|TRBJ2-7|NA|NA
TGTGCCAGCAGCTTAAAGTGGGGATCATACGAGCAGTACTTC
CASSLKWGSYEQYF
>TRBV7-9|TRBJ2-7|NA|NA
TGTGCCAGCAGCTTAGCGTGGCAGGGGTCCTACGAGCAGTACTTC
CASSLAWQGSYEQYF
>TRBV27|TRBJ2-5|NA|NA
TGTGCCAGCAGTCCCTTACGGGGCGTTCGATGGGAGACCCAGTACTTC
CASSPLRGVRWETQYF
>TRBV5-1|TRBJ2-7|NA|once
TGCGCCAGCAGCTTTCAGGGGGGCATGTACGAGCAGTACTTC
CASSFQGGMYEQYF
>TRBV6-6|TRBJ1-2|NA|few
TGTGCCAGCAGCCATTATGAGGGGGAGTACTATGGCTACACCTTC
CASSHYEGEYYGYTF
>TRBV20-1|TRBJ1-2|TRBD1|NA
TGCAGTGCTTGGCCGTGGACAGGAGATGGCTACACCTTC
CSAWPWTGDGYTF
>TRBV11-2|TRBJ1-6|NA|once
TGTGCCAGCAGCTTAGATTTGGGGGCAGGAGTCTTTAATTCACCTCTCCACTTT
CASSLDLGAGVFNSPLHF
>TRBV6-6|TRBJ1-1|TRBD1|once
TGTGCCAGCAGTACCCCAACAGGGGGACCTGAAGCTTTCTTT
CASSTPTGGPEAFF
>TRBV6-2/TRBV6-3|TRBJ1-2|TRBD1|NA
TGTGCCAGCAGTTACGGGACAGGGAAATATGGCTACACCTTC
CASSYGTGKYGYTF
>TRBV5-1|TRBJ2-2|TRBD1|NA
TGCGCCAGCAGGATGACAGGGGTCCCCACGAACACCGGGGAGCTGTTTTTT
CASRMTGVPTNTGELFF
>TRBV29-1|TRBJ2-7|NA|NA
TGCAGCGTTGGAGGCCTCTCTCCTTACGAGCAGTACTTC
CSVGGLSPYEQYF
>TRBV13|TRBJ2-1|TRBD2|NA
TGTGCCAGCAGACTAGCGGAGTACAATGAGCAGTTCTTC
CASRLAEYNEQFF
>TRBV20-1|TRBJ2-7|TRBD2|NA
TGCAGTGCTAGGAATATCGGACTAGCGGGAGACGAGCAGTACTTC
CSARNIGLAGDEQYF
>TRBV4-2|TRBJ2-3|NA|NA
TGTGCCAGCAGCCAAGATTGGACAGAGAAGGAGGCCGCTAGCACAGATACGCAGTATTTT
CASSQDWTEKEAASTDTQYF
>TRBV28|TRBJ2-7|TRBD1|NA
TGTGCCAGCACCAGGGGGCCCTACGAGCAGTACTTC
CASTRGPYEQYF
>TRBV20-1|TRBJ1-4|TRBD1|few
TGCACCCCGAGGGGGGACAGGGAAGGAAAACTGTTTTTT
CTPRGDREGKLFF
>TRBV2|TRBJ2-1|NA|NA
TGTGCCACCACACAGCAGAATGAGCAGTTCTTC
CATTQQNEQFF
>TRBV29-1|TRBJ2-1|TRBD1|few
TGCAGCGTTCTCCCACAGGGGCCGGGTGAGCAGTTCTTC
CSVLPQGPGEQFF
>TRBV6-5|TRBJ2-1|TRBD2|NA
TGTGCCAGCAGCACAAGACTAGCGGGAGTACACAATGAGCAGTTCTTC
CASSTRLAGVHNEQFF
>TRBV27|TRBJ2-7|TRBD2|once
TGTGCCAGCAGTTTATTTTCCAGCGGGAGCTACGAGCAGTACTTC
CASSLFSSGSYEQYF
>TRBV12-3/TRBV12-4|TRBJ1-5|TRBD1|NA
TGCGCCAGCAGCCCGACAGGGCCCAATCAGCCCCAGCATTTT
CASSPTGPNQPQHF
>TRBV6-2/TRBV6-3|TRBJ1-5|NA|once
TGTGCCAGCAGTCAGGCCTCCGGGACATTCAATCAGCCCCAGCATTTT
CASSQASGTFNQPQHF
>TRBV9|TRBJ2-5|NA|many
TGTGCCAGCAGCCCCCTCCAAGAGACCCAGTACTTC
CASSPLQETQYF
>TRBV20-1|TRBJ2-5|TRBD1|few
TGCAGTGCTAGGACAGGGGTGGCGGAGACCCAGTACTTC
CSARTGVAETQYF
>TRBV28|TRBJ2-3|TRBD2|NA
TGTGCCAGCACCTCTCTAGCGGACTACACAGATACGCAGTATTTT
CASTSLADYTDTQYF
>TRBV4-1|TRBJ2-5|NA|NA
TGCGCCAGCAGCCAAGTAGTAAATCGAGAGACCCAGTACTTC
CASSQVVNRETQYF
>TRBV11-2|TRBJ1-1|NA|NA
TGCGCCAGCAGCTTAGGAGGGGGGGAAACTGAAGCTTTCTTT
CASSLGGGETEAFF
>TRBV25-1|TRBJ1-1|NA|NA
TGTGCCAGCAGTGAAGGTGGGTCAGCTAACATGAACACTGAAGCTTTCTTT
CASSEGGSANMNTEAFF